The TCR beta chain described here comes from a study of blood T cell repertoires in COVID-19. Germline V gene data show CDR1 as SGHNT and CDR2 as YENEEA. Trimming shortened V by 5 bases and J by 2 bases, and 14 bases separated the two germline ends. The CDR3 runs to 15 residues. Data came from immunoSEQ multiplex PCR; TCRdb stores just in-frame clones and leaves some out. The repertoire has tens of thousands of clones, 89% of them found once; the top ten carry approximately 5%. Sequenced material: peripheral blood. This sequence originates from a woman aged 50 to 65 with active COVID-19. The rearrangement links TRBV11-3 to TRBJ2-3; the D gene is possibly TRBD2 (6 bases). CDR3 sequence: CASSAGSGFTDTQYF. DNA for the CDR3: TGTGCCAGCAGCGCGGGAAGCGGGTTCACAGATACGCAGTATTTT.